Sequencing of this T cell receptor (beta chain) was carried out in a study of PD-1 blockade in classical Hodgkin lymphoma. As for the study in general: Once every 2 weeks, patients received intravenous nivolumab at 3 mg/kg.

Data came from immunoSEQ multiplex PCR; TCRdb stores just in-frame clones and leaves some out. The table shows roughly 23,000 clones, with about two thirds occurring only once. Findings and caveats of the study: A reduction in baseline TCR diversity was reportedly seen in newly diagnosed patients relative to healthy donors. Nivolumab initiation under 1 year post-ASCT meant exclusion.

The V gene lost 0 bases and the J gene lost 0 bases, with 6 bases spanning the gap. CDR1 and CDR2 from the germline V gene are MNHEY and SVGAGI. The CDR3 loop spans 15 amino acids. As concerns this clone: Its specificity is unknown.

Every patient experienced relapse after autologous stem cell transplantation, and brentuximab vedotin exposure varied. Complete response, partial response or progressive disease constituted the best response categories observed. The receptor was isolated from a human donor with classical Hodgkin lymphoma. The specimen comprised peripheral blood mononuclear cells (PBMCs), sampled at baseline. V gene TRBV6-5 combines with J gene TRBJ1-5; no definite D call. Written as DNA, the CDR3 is TGTGCCAGCAGTTACTCAGGGAATAGCAATCAGCCCCAGCATTTT. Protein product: CASSYSGNSNQPQHF.